This T cell receptor beta chain was sequenced for a study of blood T cell repertoires in COVID-19. Some clones are missing from TCRdb's copy, which holds only in-frame ones; the method was immunoSEQ multiplex PCR. The sample records roughly 150,000 clones, around 80% being singletons. This clone was detected a few times. The CDR3 consists of 14 residues. Germline V CDR1 and CDR2: LNHDA, SQIVND (reference sequence). Between the trimmed V and J ends, which lost 6 bases and 4 bases, there was a span of 15 bases. The TCR originated in a woman aged 80 or over with active or convalescent COVID-19. The material sequenced was peripheral blood. The V call is TRBV19, the J call TRBJ1-2; possibly TRBD1 for D (6 bases). CDR3 region: CASRPDSFFYGYTF. CDR3 in DNA: TGTGCCAGTAGACCGGACAGTTTCTTCTATGGCTACACCTTC.